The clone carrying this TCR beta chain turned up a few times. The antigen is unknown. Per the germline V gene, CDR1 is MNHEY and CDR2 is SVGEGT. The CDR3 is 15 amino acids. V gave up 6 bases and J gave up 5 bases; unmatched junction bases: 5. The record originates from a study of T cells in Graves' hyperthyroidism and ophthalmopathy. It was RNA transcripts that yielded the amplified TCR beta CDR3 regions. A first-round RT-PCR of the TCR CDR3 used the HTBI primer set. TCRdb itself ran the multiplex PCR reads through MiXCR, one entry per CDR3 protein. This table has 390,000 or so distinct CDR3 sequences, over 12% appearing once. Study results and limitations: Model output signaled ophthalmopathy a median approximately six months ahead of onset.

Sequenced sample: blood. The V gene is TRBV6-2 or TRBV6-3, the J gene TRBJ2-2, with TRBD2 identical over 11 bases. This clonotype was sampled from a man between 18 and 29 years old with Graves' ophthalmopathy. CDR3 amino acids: CASRRLAGRTGELFF. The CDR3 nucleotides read TGTGCCAGCAGGCGACTAGCGGGGAGGACCGGGGAGCTGTTTTTT.